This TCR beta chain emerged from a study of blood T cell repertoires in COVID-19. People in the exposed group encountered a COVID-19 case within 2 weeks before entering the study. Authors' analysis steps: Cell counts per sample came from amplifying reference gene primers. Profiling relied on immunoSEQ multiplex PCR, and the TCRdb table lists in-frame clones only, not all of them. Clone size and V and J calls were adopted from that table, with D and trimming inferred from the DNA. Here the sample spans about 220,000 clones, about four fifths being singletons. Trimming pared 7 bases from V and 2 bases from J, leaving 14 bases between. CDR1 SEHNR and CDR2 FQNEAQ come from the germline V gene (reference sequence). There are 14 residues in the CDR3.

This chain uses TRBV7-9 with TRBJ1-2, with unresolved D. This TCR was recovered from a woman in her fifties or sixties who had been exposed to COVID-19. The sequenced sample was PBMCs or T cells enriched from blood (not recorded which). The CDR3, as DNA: TGTGCCAGCACCACATATAGGGAGAACTATGGCTACACCTTC. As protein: CASTTYRENYGYTF.